Listed here is a single T cell receptor beta chain. The record originates from a study of control samples from healthy donors and cancer patients. V was shortened by 2 bases and J by 12 bases, with 16 bases between the two germline ends. The CDR3 consists of 14 residues. The germline V gene has CDR1 MNHNS and CDR2 SASEGT. Sequenced by immunoSEQ multiplex PCR; TCRdb stores in-frame clones only, minus some. The sample records 150,000 to 200,000 clones, 75% to 95% being singletons. This TCR was recovered from a woman aged 40-49 years in good health. Material: blood. The chain has TRBV6-1 and TRBJ1-4; a possible D gene is TRBD1 (5 bases). This chain's CDR3 is CASSEYSPGTQLFF. In nucleotides, the CDR3 is TGTGCCAGCAGTGAATACAGTCCGGGGACTCAACTGTTTTTT.